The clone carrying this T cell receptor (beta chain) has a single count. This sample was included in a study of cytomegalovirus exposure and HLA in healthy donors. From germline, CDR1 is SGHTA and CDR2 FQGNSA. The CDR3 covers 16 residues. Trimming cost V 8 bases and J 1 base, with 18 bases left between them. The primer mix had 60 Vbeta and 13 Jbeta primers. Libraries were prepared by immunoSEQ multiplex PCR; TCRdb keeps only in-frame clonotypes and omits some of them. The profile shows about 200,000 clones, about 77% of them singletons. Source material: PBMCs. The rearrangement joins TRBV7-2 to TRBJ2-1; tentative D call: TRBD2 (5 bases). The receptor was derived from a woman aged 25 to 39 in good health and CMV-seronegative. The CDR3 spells CASRRTALGSYNEQFF. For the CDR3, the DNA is TGTGCCAGCCGGCGGACTGCTTTAGGATCCTACAATGAGCAGTTCTTC.